These 29 T cell receptor beta chains were all obtained from the same sample, sequenced in a study of technical replicates of blood from several donors. The assay was immunoSEQ multiplex PCR, and TCRdb's table has in-frame clones only and misses some. The profile shows 70,000 to 95,000 clones, 94% of them singletons. The sequencing sample was made of T cells isolated from PBMCs. All receptors derive from a human donor in good health.

This clone has just one count. V usage is TRBV5-1 and J usage is TRBJ2-7, with D unclear. V was cut by 0 bases and J by 2 bases, with 15 bases left in between. The CDR3 contains 16 residues. In germline, CDR1 is SGHRS, CDR2 YFSETQ. The CDR3 spells CASSLAEDLNTYEQYF. DNA of the CDR3: TGCGCCAGCAGCTTGGCCGAGGATCTAAACACCTACGAGCAGTACTTC.

The chain couples TRBV5-1 to TRBJ2-7; 9 bases line up with TRBD1. This CDR3 contains 16 residues. The V segment lost 0 bases and the J segment 4 bases; nucleotides outside the gene matches: 8. Germline V lookup: CDR1 SGHRS, CDR2 YFSETQ. CDR3 loop: CASSLEGTGQFYEQYF. DNA for the CDR3: TGCGCCAGCAGCTTGGAAGGGACAGGGCAATTTTACGAGCAGTACTTC.

The rearrangement links TRBV4-2 to TRBJ2-3; 9 bases fit TRBD2. Unmatched junction bases numbered 6, after V lost 1 base and J lost 4 bases. CDR3 length: 16 amino acids. Germline V gives CDR1 LGHNA, CDR2 YNFKEQ. The CDR3 nucleotides are TGTGCCAGCAGCCAAGTCGAGGTAGCGGGAGCAGATACGCAGTATTTT. Amino acid sequence: CASSQVEVAGADTQYF.

The chain has TRBV11-2 and TRBJ1-2, with a tentative D call TRBD1 (6 bases). Germline V gene lookup returns CDR1 SGHAT and CDR2 FQNNGV. Trimming pared 2 bases from V and 13 bases from J, leaving 20 bases between. The CDR3 length is 14 residues. For the CDR3, the DNA is TGTGCCAGCAGCTTATATACAGGGATAGTCAAGGTCACCTTC. Its protein product is CASSLYTGIVKVTF.

This chain connects TRBV5-5 to TRBJ2-7, with D tentatively TRBD2 (6 bases). Germline V gene data show CDR1 as SGHKS and CDR2 as YYEKEE (reference sequence). The CDR3 runs 15 residues. V was cut by 0 bases and J by 2 bases, with 12 bases left in between. The CDR3 loop reads CASSLAASVTYEQYF. The CDR3 DNA reads as TGTGCCAGCAGCTTGGCGGCTAGCGTTACCTACGAGCAGTACTTC.

In nucleotides, the CDR3 is TGCAGTGCTACGGAGGGGGAGACCCAGTACTTC. Its translation is CSATEGETQYF. The genes are TRBV20-1 and TRBJ2-5; possible D gene TRBD2, 6 bases. Germline V gene lookup returns CDR1 DFQATT and CDR2 SNEGSKA (reference sequence). V dropped 4 bases and J dropped 5 bases, with 8 bases sitting between them. This CDR3 spans 11 amino acids.

The chain joins TRBV7-9 to TRBJ1-6, with 8 positions matching TRBD1. CDR1 and CDR2 (germline): SEHNR, FQNEAQ (reference sequence). V shed 6 bases and J 5 bases; nucleotides not matched to a gene: 3. The CDR3 is made up of 14 amino acids. The CDR3 loop reads CASSTGGDNSPLHF. The CDR3 DNA follows: TGTGCCAGCAGTACAGGGGGAGATAATTCACCCCTCCACTTT.

The CDR3 spells CASTARQGAGNTIYF. The CDR3 coding sequence is TGCGCCAGCACAGCTCGGCAGGGGGCTGGAAACACCATATATTTT. The rearrangement uses TRBV5-1 and TRBJ1-3, with 7 bases lining up with TRBD1. Per germline, CDR1 SGHRS and CDR2 YFSETQ. The CDR3 contains 15 residues. The V gene end was trimmed by 6 bases and the J gene end by 2 bases; junction bases not matched to a gene: 8.

The chain joins TRBV27 to TRBJ1-1; the D gene is possibly TRBD1 (6 bases). The CDR3 covers 16 residues. Trimming shortened V by 3 bases and J by 0 bases, and 14 bases separated the two germline ends. The germline gives CDR1 MNHEY, CDR2 SMNVEV (reference sequence). CDR3 protein: CASSFRGNGVNTEAFF. CDR3 coding DNA: TGTGCCAGCAGTTTCAGGGGTAATGGTGTGAACACTGAAGCTTTCTTT.

This chain uses TRBV10-3 with TRBJ1-1, with TRBD1 matching over 10 bases. Germline V gene sequence: CDR1 ENHRY, CDR2 SYGVKD. CDR3 length: 15 residues. The V segment lost 4 bases and the J segment 4 bases; nucleotides outside the gene matches: 6. The CDR3 sequence: CAISGGTGDATEAFF. DNA of the CDR3: TGTGCCATCAGTGGGGGGACAGGGGATGCCACTGAAGCTTTCTTT.

The chain combines TRBV7-9 with TRBJ2-2; D is perhaps TRBD1 (6 bases). The germline CDR1 and CDR2 sequences are SEHNR and FQNEAQ (reference sequence). Trimming left V 5 bases short and J 1 base short, with 8 bases between. This CDR3 spans 14 amino acids. CDR3 DNA: TGTGCCAGCAGCATGACAGGGAACACCGGGGAGCTGTTTTTT. It codes for CASSMTGNTGELFF.

The V gene is TRBV6-8, the J gene TRBJ2-7; tentatively, D is TRBD2 (5 bases). V lost 8 bases to trimming and J lost 0 bases, with 17 bases between them. Germline values: CDR1 MNHGY, CDR2 SAAAGT. This CDR3 contains 15 residues. CDR3 DNA: TGTGCCAGCTCACGTTATGGGAGCAGCTCCTACGAGCAGTACTTC. Its translation: CASSRYGSSSYEQYF.

V and J are TRBV6-5 and TRBJ1-1; D remains ambiguous. CDR3 length equals 16 residues. Trimming stripped 0 bases from V and 0 bases from J, with 11 bases between. Germline values: CDR1 MNHEY, CDR2 SVGAGI. CDR3 coding DNA: TGTGCCAGCAGTTACTCGACGGTGGGCATGAACACTGAAGCTTTCTTT. It codes for CASSYSTVGMNTEAFF.

The chain recombines TRBV27 with TRBJ1-5; a possible D gene is TRBD1 (5 bases). CDR1 is MNHEY, CDR2 SMNVEV, per germline (reference sequence). There are 14 residues in the CDR3. With 3 bases removed from V and 4 bases from J, the gap between germline ends came to 10 bases. This CDR3 is CASSLTVFNQPQHF. CDR3 bases: TGTGCCAGCAGTTTGACAGTTTTTAATCAGCCCCAGCATTTT.

V usage is TRBV7-9 and J usage is TRBJ2-1; perhaps TRBD1 as D (5 bases). V shed 5 bases and J shed 3 bases, with 14 bases lying between them. Germline V gives CDR1 SEHNR, CDR2 FQNEAQ (reference sequence). The CDR3 spans 15 residues. CDR3 loop: CASSQIAQGYNEQFF. The CDR3 DNA reads as TGTGCCAGCAGCCAAATAGCCCAGGGCTACAATGAGCAGTTCTTC.

The V call is TRBV4-2, the J call TRBJ2-5; 12 bases agree with TRBD2. The CDR3 runs 16 residues. V was clipped by 3 bases and J by 5 bases; unmatched bases: 7. Germline V gene sequence: CDR1 LGHNA, CDR2 YNFKEQ. DNA for the CDR3: TGTGCCAGCAGCCAGAGGACTAGCGGGGCCAAGGAGACCCAGTACTTC. It yields the protein CASSQRTSGAKETQYF.

The chain couples TRBV11-2 to TRBJ2-3; D remains ambiguous. CDR3 size: 15 residues. V was trimmed by 8 bases and J by 3 bases, leaving 18 bases between them. CDR1 SGHAT and CDR2 FQNNGV come from the germline V gene. The CDR3 sequence is CASLRRSSETDTQYF. The CDR3 region has the DNA TGTGCCAGCCTTCGCCGGTCTAGTGAGACAGATACGCAGTATTTT.

This clone was observed once. V gene TRBV4-1 combines with J gene TRBJ1-5, with TRBD1 as a possible D gene (6 bases). The V end lost 4 bases, the J end lost 10 bases, and 14 bases lay between the germline ends. Germline V gene sequence: CDR1 MGHRA, CDR2 YSYEKL. The CDR3 length is 13 residues. CDR3 bases: TGCGCCAGCAGCCCCAGGGGTTATGGTCCCCAGCATTTT. Amino acids: CASSPRGYGPQHF.

The chain's CDR3 is CASSLSPSGGDGYTF. The CDR3 coding sequence is TGCGCCAGCAGCTTGTCCCCAAGCGGGGGCGATGGCTACACCTTC. This rearrangement joins TRBV5-1 to TRBJ1-2, with D perhaps TRBD1 (6 bases). Per the germline V gene, CDR1 is SGHRS and CDR2 is YFSETQ. V lost 1 base, J lost 6 bases, and 16 bases lay in between. The CDR3 spans 15 residues.

The genes are TRBV6-5 and TRBJ1-1; no firm D call. V dropped 6 bases and J dropped 0 bases, with 11 bases sitting between them. The CDR3 contains 14 residues. Germline loops: CDR1 MNHEY, CDR2 SVGAGI. The CDR3 here is CASSQSVMNTEAFF. The CDR3 bases are TGTGCCAGCAGCCAATCAGTTATGAACACTGAAGCTTTCTTT.

CDR3 amino acids: CATSGTDTDTQYF. In nucleotides, the CDR3 is TGTGCCACCTCCGGGACAGACACAGATACGCAGTATTTT. The chain is built from TRBV10-3 and TRBJ2-3, with 7 bases identical to TRBD1. Germline assignment: CDR1 ENHRY and CDR2 SYGVKD. Trimming took 10 bases from V and 2 from J; bases not matched to a gene: 6. The CDR3 extends over 13 amino acids.

The J gene is TRBJ2-5, the V gene TRBV27; 8 nucleotides align to TRBD2. This CDR3 contains 16 residues. Trimming cost V 2 bases and J 4 bases; bases outside gene matches: 9. CDR1 and CDR2 from the germline V gene are MNHEY and SMNVEV (reference sequence). The CDR3 loop reads CASSLIAGLGGETQYF. CDR3 DNA: TGTGCCAGCAGTTTAATCGCGGGACTAGGAGGAGAGACCCAGTACTTC.

The chain links TRBV30 to TRBJ1-2; no definite D call. Trimming removed 4 bases from V and 4 bases from J, with 7 bases in between. The CDR3 spans 11 residues. The germline gives CDR1 GTSNPN, CDR2 SVGIG (reference sequence). The CDR3 sequence: CAWKEAYGYTF. The CDR3 bases are TGTGCCTGGAAGGAGGCCTATGGCTACACCTTC.

The rearrangement joins TRBV6-5 to TRBJ2-7; 7 nucleotides line up with TRBD2. This CDR3 has 15 amino acids. Germline-derived CDR1 and CDR2 are MNHEY and SVGAGI. V was pared by 4 bases and J by 0 bases, with 6 bases of the junction left unmatched. In DNA form, the CDR3 reads TGTGCCAGCAGTTCCCGGGGGGAACCCTCCTACGAGCAGTACTTC. Protein sequence: CASSSRGEPSYEQYF.

As regards this clone: The junction shows a germline mismatch at one end, possibly a read error. As DNA, the CDR3 is TGTGCCAGCAGTCATGGGACTAGCGGGTACACTGAGCAGTTCTTC. Amino acids: CASSHGTSGYTEQFF. V is TRBV28 and J is TRBJ2-1; 12 positions agree with TRBD2. CDR1 is MDHEN and CDR2 is SYDVKM in the germline V gene. CDR3 length: 15 amino acids.

The rearrangement links TRBV5-4 to TRBJ2-7, with 7 bases lining up with TRBD2. Germline CDR1 reads SGHNT; CDR2 reads YYREEE (reference sequence). The CDR3 length is 14 residues. Trimming took 0 bases from V and 2 from J; bases not matched to a gene: 2. The CDR3: CASSLDAGAYEQYF. CDR3 nucleotides: TGTGCCAGCAGCTTGGATGCGGGAGCCTACGAGCAGTACTTC.

The chain employs TRBV5-1 and TRBJ2-7, with D maybe TRBD1 (5 bases). CDR1 and CDR2 from the germline V gene are SGHRS and YFSETQ. The CDR3 sequence is 14 residues long. The ends were cut back, 0 bases at V and 5 bases at J, with 12 bases in the middle. DNA for the CDR3: TGCGCCAGCAGCTTGGGGGCAGGGTTCGACGAGCAGTACTTC. Translation gives CASSLGAGFDEQYF.

This clone was picked up a small number of times. V and J are TRBV7-3 and TRBJ1-1; TRBD1 might be the D (6 bases). This CDR3 is 15 amino acids long. Germline lookup yields CDR1 SGHTA and CDR2 FQGTGA. V lost 5 bases, J lost 7 bases, and 20 bases lay in between. CDR3 in amino acids: CASSQSAGGRGEAFF. CDR3 sequence (DNA): TGTGCCAGCAGCCAATCGGCGGGGGGCAGGGGTGAAGCTTTCTTT.

The V gene is TRBV11-2, the J gene TRBJ1-2; 8 bases are a match to TRBD1. Germline V lookup: CDR1 SGHAT, CDR2 FQNNGV. The V and J ends lost 5 bases and 8 bases, in that order; junction bases with no gene match: 7. CDR3 length equals 13 residues. The CDR3, as DNA: TGTGCCAGCAGCCCCCGGACAGGGCTAGGCTACACCTTC. Protein: CASSPRTGLGYTF.